This T cell receptor (beta chain) was recovered during a study of control samples from healthy donors and cancer patients. The ends were cut back, 6 bases at V and 11 bases at J, with 14 bases in the middle. The CDR3 loop spans 13 amino acids. In germline, CDR1 is MNHEY, CDR2 SMNVEV (reference sequence). Using immunoSEQ multiplex PCR, the repertoire was profiled, and TCRdb retains in-frame clones only, with some absent. The data show 100,000 to 150,000 clones, more than 80% seen once. The sample consisted of blood. V gene TRBV27 combines with J gene TRBJ1-6, with D possibly TRBD1 on 5 matching bases. This clonotype was obtained from a man aged 35-49 years in good health. CDR3: CASSLRGLAPLHF. The CDR3 nucleotides read TGTGCCAGCAGCTTAAGGGGTCTGGCACCCCTCCACTTT.